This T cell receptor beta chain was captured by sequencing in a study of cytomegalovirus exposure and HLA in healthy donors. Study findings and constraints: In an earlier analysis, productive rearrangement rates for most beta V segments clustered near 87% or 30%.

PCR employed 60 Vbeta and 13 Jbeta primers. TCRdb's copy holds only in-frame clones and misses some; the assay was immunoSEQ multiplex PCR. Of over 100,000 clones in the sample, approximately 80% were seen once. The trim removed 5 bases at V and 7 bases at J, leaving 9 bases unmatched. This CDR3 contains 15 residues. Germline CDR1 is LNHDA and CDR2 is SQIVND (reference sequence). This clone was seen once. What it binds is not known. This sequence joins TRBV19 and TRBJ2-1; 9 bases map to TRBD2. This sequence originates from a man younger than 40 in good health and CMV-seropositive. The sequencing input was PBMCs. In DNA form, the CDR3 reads TGTGCCAGTAGTCTAGCGGGACTGAGTTGGAATGAGCAGTTCTTC. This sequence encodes CASSLAGLSWNEQFF.